Below, 22 T cell receptor beta chains from the same sample are listed, as sequenced in a study of T cell clonality in common variable immunodeficiency. Using immunoSEQ multiplex PCR, the repertoire was profiled, and TCRdb retains in-frame clones only, with some absent. The sample lists under 65,000 clones, none appearing once, the ten largest making up about 0.85%. The sequenced material came from peripheral blood mononuclear cells. The receptors originated from a person aged 18 to 75 in good health.

On this clone itself: The read stops 3 residues short of the end of the CDR3; the missing end is completed from the germline J gene. The chain combines TRBV7-2 with TRBJ2-2; TRBD2 aligns across 8 bases. This CDR3 is built from 17 residues. Germline values: CDR1 SGHTA, CDR2 FQGNSA. Trimming removed 4 bases from V and 0 bases from J; junction bases left unmatched: 7. CDR3 bases read: TGTGCCAGCAGCTCAGCGGCGGGAGGTCCGAACACCGGGGAG. Amino acids: CASSSAAGGPNTGE. The whole CDR3 is CASSSAAGGPNTGELFF.

Only a few counts were recorded for this clone. The CDR3 end falls 3 residues outside the read, so it is completed with the germline J gene. This chain links TRBV2 with TRBJ2-3; 9 bases are a match to TRBD2. From germline, CDR1 is SNHLY and CDR2 FYNNEI. This CDR3 is built from 15 residues. The CDR3 sequence is CASSPGLADGETQYF. The part of the CDR3 DNA that was read is TGTGCCAGCAGCCCGGGACTAGCAGACGGGGAGACG.

This clone came up many times. Read coverage stops 3 residues before the CDR3 terminus; the germline J gene supplies the remainder. The rearrangement uses TRBV6-1 and TRBJ2-7, with a possible D match to TRBD2 (6 bases). The germline gives CDR1 MNHNS, CDR2 SASEGT. Trimming took 2 bases from V and 3 from J, leaving 14 bases between them. This CDR3 is 15 amino acids long. The CDR3 here is CASSESPLAVYEQYF. CDR3 DNA (partial): TGTGCCAGCAGTGAATCCCCCTTAGCGGTCTACGAG.

This clone was found many times. Partial CDR3 DNA: TGCAGTGCCTTCGAAGCGGGGAAGGAGGATCAGCCC. Protein sequence: CSAFEAGKEDQP. From start to end, the CDR3 is CSAFEAGKEDQPQHF. The V gene is TRBV20-1, the J gene TRBJ1-5; D not certain. The CDR3 end is not reached by the read, which stops 3 residues before it; the germline J gene fills it in. With 6 bases removed from V and 5 bases from J, the gap between germline ends came to 20 bases. This CDR3 comprises 15 residues. CDR1 is DFQATT, CDR2 SNEGSKA, per germline (reference sequence).

This clone occurred a few times. The read ends 3 residues early relative to the CDR3; the germline J gene fills the gap. The V and J genes are TRBV2 and TRBJ2-7, with D possibly being TRBD1 (7 bases). Germline CDR1 SNHLY, CDR2 FYNNEI. This CDR3 is 13 amino acids long. The V gene lost 8 bases and the J gene lost 4 bases, with 15 bases spanning the gap. The CDR3 spells CASAPGGTYEQYF. CDR3 DNA (partial): TGTGCCAGCGCCCCAGGGGGGACTTACGAG.

This clone was observed a few times. The sequenced part of the CDR3 DNA is TGTGCCAGCTCACCAGGACAGGACGACTATGGT. It yields the protein CASSPGQDDYG. The whole CDR3 region reads CASSPGQDDYGQYF. The rearrangement links TRBV18 to TRBJ2-4; 7 bases match TRBD1. The CDR3 end falls 3 residues outside the read, so it is completed with the germline J gene. The V gene's germline CDR1 is KGHSH and CDR2 LQKENI. There are 14 residues in the CDR3. The full variable domain, rest sourced from reference TRBV18 and TRBJ2-4, is NAGVMQNPRHLVRRRGQEARLRCSPMKGHSHVYWYRQLPEEGLKFMVYLQKENIIDESGMPKERFSAEFPKEGPSILRIQQVVRGDSAAYFCASSPGQDDYGQYFGAGTRLSVL.

This clone was detected many times. The sequence runs out 3 residues before the end of the CDR3; the remainder is reconstructed from the germline J gene. The J gene is TRBJ2-2, the V gene TRBV19; 10 bases fit TRBD1. Trimming took 2 bases from V and 7 from J; bases not matched to a gene: 7. Germline V gene lookup returns CDR1 LNHDA and CDR2 SQIVND (reference sequence). The CDR3 is 16 amino acids. The CDR3 here is CASSIRDRGPFGELFF. The sequenced part of the CDR3 DNA is TGTGCCAGTAGTATAAGGGACAGGGGACCTTTCGGGGAG.

This clone was counted between two and nine times. A much more abundant neighbour one base away suggests this may be a read error. The sequence runs out 3 residues before the end of the CDR3; the remainder is reconstructed from the germline J gene. The chain carries TRBV18 and TRBJ2-2, with 8 nucleotides matching TRBD1. This CDR3 region has 16 residues. In germline, CDR1 is KGHSH, CDR2 LQKENI. The chain's CDR3 is CASSWARPQGANVLFF. CDR3 DNA, as far as it was read: TGTGCCAGCTCGTGGGCCAGGCCCCAGGGGGCCAACGTG.

The table lists this clone with many counts. The CDR3 end lies 3 residues beyond the end of the read and is filled in from the germline J gene. This chain uses TRBV11-3 with TRBJ2-2; TRBD2 matches 11 bases. The length of the CDR3 is 15 residues. With 5 bases clipped from V and 4 bases from J, the junction kept 3 bases outside the gene matches. Looked up from germline, CDR1 is SGHNT and CDR2 is YENEEA. The sequenced part of the CDR3 DNA is TGTGCCAGCAGCCCGGGACTAGCGGCCACCGGGGAG. Translation gives CASSPGLAATGE. The whole CDR3 protein is CASSPGLAATGELFF. The full variable domain, completed using reference TRBV11-3 and TRBJ2-2, is EAGVVQSPRYKIIEKKQPVAFWCNPISGHNTLYWYLQNLGQGPELLIRYENEEAVDDSQLPKDRFSAERLKGVDSTLKIQPAELGDSAVYLCASSPGLAATGELFFGEGSRLTVL.

This clone has a count of ten or more. Other nucleotide sequences in the sample specify the same CDR3. CDR3: CASSFQQGSGNTIYF. The CDR3 DNA, read in part, is TGTGCCAGCAGCTTCCAACAGGGCTCTGGAAACACC. The chain combines TRBV7-2 with TRBJ1-3; weak D call: TRBD1 (6 bases). The sequenced fragment ends 3 residues before the CDR3 boundary, so the rest is inferred from the germline J gene. Germline CDR1 and CDR2: SGHTA and FQGNSA. The V gene lost 3 bases and the J gene lost 0 bases, with 9 bases spanning the gap. CDR3 length equals 15 residues. Together with reference TRBV7-2 and TRBJ1-3, the CDR3 gives the full variable domain: GAGVSQSPSNKVTEKGKDVELRCDPISGHTALYWYRQSLGQGLEFLIYFQGNSAPDKSGLPSDRFSAERTGGSVSTLTIQRTQQEDSAVYLCASSFQQGSGNTIYFGEGSWLTVV.

About this clone itself: The read ends 3 residues before the CDR3 terminus; that terminus is restored from the germline J gene. This rearrangement joins TRBV7-9 to TRBJ2-3; D possibly corresponds to TRBD1 (6 bases). The V gene's germline CDR1 is SEHNR and CDR2 FQNEAQ (reference sequence). There are 15 residues in the CDR3. This CDR3 reads CASSITGCMGETQYF. The CDR3 DNA, read in part, is TGTGCCAGCAGCATAACAGGGTGCATGGGAGAGACG.

In this sample, this clone turned up many times. The read ends 3 residues early relative to the CDR3; the germline J gene fills the gap. The V and J genes are TRBV29-1 and TRBJ2-5, with a weak D call TRBD1 (6 bases). In germline, CDR1 is SQVTM, CDR2 ANQGSEA. Deletions cut 6 bases from V and 6 bases from J, with 11 bases between. This CDR3 has 11 residues. CDR3 in amino acids: CSVPRDKTQYF. The covered CDR3 bases are TGCAGCGTGCCCCGGGACAAGACC.

This clone was detected many times. The CDR3 extends 3 residues past the end of the read, so its final part is completed from the germline J gene. The rearrangement joins TRBV4-1 to TRBJ2-3; the D gene is possibly TRBD1 (5 bases). The germline V and J ends were trimmed by 6 bases and 5 bases, with 24 bases remaining between them. Per the germline V gene, CDR1 is MGHRA and CDR2 is YSYEKL. CDR3 size: 17 residues. The CDR3 DNA, read in part, is TGCGCCAGCAGTAACCTTAAGGGGCCCATTTGGGGAGATACG. This codes for CASSNLKGPIWGDT. The whole CDR3 reads CASSNLKGPIWGDTQYF.

This clone appeared many times. The read gets to within 3 residues of the CDR3 end, and the germline J gene fills in the rest. This chain connects TRBV30 to TRBJ2-7, with 11 nucleotides matching TRBD2. Trimming took 6 bases from V and 6 from J; bases not matched to a gene: 13. Germline V gene data show CDR1 as GTSNPN and CDR2 as SVGIG (reference sequence). This CDR3 has 15 residues. The part of the CDR3 DNA that was read is TGTGCCTGCGTCGCACTAGCGGGAGACCGTCTCGAG. Residues: CACVALAGDRLE. The CDR3 as a whole reads CACVALAGDRLEQYF. Full variable domain (outside the CDR3, taken from reference TRBV30 and TRBJ2-7): SQTIHQWPATLVQPVGSPLSLECTVEGTSNPNLYWYRQAAGRGLQLLFYSVGIGQISSEVPQNLSASRPQDRQFILSSKKLLLSDSGFYLCACVALAGDRLEQYFGPGTRLTVT.

With regard to this clone: The observed sequence ends 3 residues before the CDR3 terminus, with the missing tail filled in from the germline J gene. The chain combines TRBV7-7 with TRBJ1-3; tentatively, D is TRBD1 (6 bases). This CDR3 has 15 residues. Deletions cut 0 bases from V and 2 bases from J, with 8 bases between. CDR1 and CDR2 (germline): SSHAT, FNYEAQ (reference sequence). Incomplete CDR3 DNA: TGTGCCAGCAGCTTAGCCCCAGGGGCTGGAAACACC. Residues: CASSLAPGAGNT. The complete CDR3 sequence is CASSLAPGAGNTIYF.

Many counts were recorded for this clone. Coverage ceases 3 residues before the CDR3 finishes, and the germline J gene fills in the end. This chain connects TRBV13 to TRBJ2-5; D may be TRBD2 (6 bases). V lost 5 bases and J 4 bases, leaving 14 bases between the germline ends. CDR1 and CDR2 (germline): PRHDT, FYEKMQ (reference sequence). The CDR3 is made up of 14 amino acids. The CDR3 DNA, read in part, is TGTGCCAGCAGCCCGTCGGGAGCGGGAGAGACC. Encoded protein: CASSPSGAGET. The full CDR3 sequence reads CASSPSGAGETQYF.

This clone occurred many times. Read data end 3 residues before the CDR3 end; the end is taken from the germline J gene. The chain has TRBV23-1 and TRBJ1-1; 7 nucleotides match TRBD1. TRBV23-1 is assigned to the ORF class and has an uncertain function. The CDR3 consists of 15 residues. V lost 4 bases to trimming and J lost 5 bases; unmatched junction nucleotides: 10. The DNA read from the CDR3 is TGCGCCAGCAGTCCCCCGACAGGGAGGGGGACTGAA. This gives the protein CASSPPTGRGTE. The CDR3, in full, reads CASSPPTGRGTEAFF.

This clone has ten or more counts. Sequencing ends 3 residues short of the CDR3 end; the germline J gene provides the rest. The genes are TRBV20-1 and TRBJ1-1; 10 nucleotides agree with TRBD1. This CDR3 region has 14 residues. The V gene's germline CDR1 is DFQATT and CDR2 SNEGSKA (reference sequence). Trimming at V came to 6 bases and at J to 5 bases, leaving 9 bases not matched to a gene. The CDR3 DNA, read in part, is TGCAGTGCAAGGGACAGGGGTACTCTGACTGAA. Translating it yields CSARDRGTLTE. The CDR3 in its entirety is CSARDRGTLTEAFF.

This clone has a count of ten or more. The CDR3 is cut off 3 residues early in the read; its end comes from the germline J gene. This chain joins TRBV5-1 and TRBJ2-2; 10 positions match TRBD1. The CDR3 totals 15 residues. CDR1 and CDR2 (germline): SGHRS, YFSETQ. CDR3 loop: CASRRGTGDNSPLFF. The sequenced CDR3 bases are TGCGCCAGCAGGCGGGGGACAGGGGATAATTCACCG.

This clone was counted a few times. The missing CDR3 end, 3 residues past where the read stops, is filled in from the germline J gene. J is TRBJ2-5 and V is TRBV27; the match to TRBD2 covers 7 bases. The germline gives CDR1 MNHEY, CDR2 SMNVEV (reference sequence). The V segment lost 3 bases and the J segment 6 bases; nucleotides outside the gene matches: 4. This CDR3 comprises 13 residues. The CDR3 bases that were read are TGTGCCAGCAGTTTGTGGGGGGGAAAGACC. Translation: CASSLWGGKT. The complete CDR3 reads CASSLWGGKTQYF.

By share of the sample, this clone is medium-sized. The read is 3 residues too short to cover the CDR3 end, so that end is filled in from the germline J gene. The chain recombines TRBV12-5 with TRBJ2-5, with 8 positions matching TRBD1. CDR3 size: 13 residues. Looked up from germline, CDR1 is LGHNT and CDR2 is FRNRAP. V dropped 3 bases and J dropped 5; count of bases not matched to a gene: 2. The covered CDR3 bases are TGTGCTAGTGGTTTCAGGGGGCGTGAGACC. As protein: CASGFRGRET. The whole CDR3 region reads CASGFRGRETQYF. The whole variable domain, remainder taken from reference TRBV12-5 and TRBJ2-5, is DARVTQTPRHKVTEMGQEVTMRCQPILGHNTVFWYRQTMMQGLELLAYFRNRAPLDDSGMPKDRFSAEMPDATLATLKIQPSEPRDSAVYFCASGFRGRETQYFGPGTRLLVL.

This clone was counted many times. The CDR3 is cut off 3 residues early in the read; its end comes from the germline J gene. V and J are TRBV20-1 and TRBJ2-5; D is possibly TRBD2 (5 bases). V shed 5 bases and J shed 4 bases, with 14 bases lying between them. The germline V gene has CDR1 DFQATT and CDR2 SNEGSKA (reference sequence). The CDR3 covers 13 residues. CDR3: CSALEGGRETQYF. Incomplete CDR3 DNA: TGCAGTGCTCTAGAAGGAGGTCGAGAGACC.